Listed here are 23 T cell receptor beta chains from one sample, sequenced in a study of T cells after yellow fever vaccination. MiXCR, run by TCRdb on the 5' RACE reads, gives a single entry per CDR3 protein. The sample holds more than 250,000 distinct CDR3 sequences, around 7.3% seen once. The sample consisted of PBMCs, taken more than 35 days after the first yellow fever vaccination. These receptors came from a man between 18 and 35 years old who received the YFV17D yellow fever vaccine.

In its sample, this clonotype was seen many times. The chain employs TRBV4-1 and TRBJ1-6, with a possible D match to TRBD1 (5 bases). Germline CDR1 and CDR2: MGHRA and YSYEKL. This CDR3 spans 14 amino acids. V lost 3 bases to trimming and J lost 7 bases, with 10 bases between them. The CDR3 is CASSQQGVNSPLHF. The DNA of the CDR3 is TGCGCCAGCAGCCAGCAAGGGGTAAATTCACCCCTCCACTTT.

This clonotype was found many times. The J gene is TRBJ2-1, the V gene TRBV12-3 or TRBV12-4, with a possible D match to TRBD1 (5 bases). V was trimmed by 1 base and J by 6 bases, leaving 10 bases between them. The CDR3 sequence is 14 residues long. Here the CDR3 DNA reads TGTGCCAGCAGTTTAGACAGGCAGCTCAATGAGCAGTTCTTC. This encodes CASSLDRQLNEQFF.

This clonotype was seen a handful of times. The CDR3 loop is CAHGAPGRGYV. CDR3 nucleotides: TGCGCACATGGGGCCCCTGGCAGGGGGTACGTC. The chain recombines TRBV10-1 with TRBJ2-7; a weak D match, TRBD1 (6 bases). Germline CDR1 is WNHNN and CDR2 is SYGVQD (reference sequence). The CDR3 has 11 amino acids.

At least ten counts were recorded for this clonotype. The chain recombines TRBV5-1 with TRBJ1-1; 7 nucleotides match TRBD1. The germline V gene encodes CDR1 SGHRS and CDR2 YFSETQ. V trimming: 4 bases; J trimming: 0 bases; junction bases outside the gene matches: 12. The CDR3 length is 17 residues. CDR3 nucleotides: TGCGCCAGCAGCAACCGAGGGGGCCTCCGTTTGAACACTGAAGCTTTCTTT. As protein: CASSNRGGLRLNTEAFF.

This chain connects TRBV9 to TRBJ2-1; 8 positions agree with TRBD2. The ends lost 5 bases at V and 5 bases at J; junction bases unmatched: 9. Germline CDR1 SGDLS, CDR2 YYNGEE. The CDR3 is made up of 15 amino acids. The CDR3 DNA sequence: TGTGCCAGCAGACGGGGGGGAGGGGGAAACAATGAGCAGTTCTTC. As protein: CASRRGGGGNNEQFF.

This clonotype was picked up a small number of times. The V gene is TRBV5-1, the J gene TRBJ2-1, with D possibly TRBD2 on 6 matching bases. The V end was cut by 6 bases, the J end by 3 bases, with 13 bases between. The CDR3 is 14 residues long. The germline V gene has CDR1 SGHRS and CDR2 YFSETQ. The CDR3 loop reads CASTRGTFYNEQFF. The DNA of the CDR3 is TGCGCCAGCACCCGGGGGACCTTCTACAATGAGCAGTTCTTC.

This clonotype was seen a few times. The chain uses TRBV30 and TRBJ2-2; perhaps TRBD1 as D (6 bases). The CDR3 covers 13 residues. CDR1 and CDR2 (germline): GTSNPN, SVGIG (reference sequence). Trimming removed 2 bases from V and 4 bases from J, with 8 bases in between. CDR3 in DNA: TGTGCCTGGAGTTCACAGGGCACCGGGGAGCTGTTTTTT. Translation: CAWSSQGTGELFF.

This clonotype was observed a handful of times. The V gene is TRBV6-1, the J gene TRBJ2-5; possibly TRBD2 for D (6 bases). CDR1 is MNHNS, CDR2 SASEGT, per germline. The germline V and J ends were trimmed by 5 bases and 2 bases, with 18 bases remaining between them. The CDR3 extends over 16 amino acids. The CDR3 nucleotides are TGTGCCAGCAGTATCCTTGCGGGGAAGAATCAAGAGACCCAGTACTTC. Translated: CASSILAGKNQETQYF.

This clonotype came up a few times. This rearrangement joins TRBV7-2 to TRBJ2-1, with D perhaps assigned TRBD1 or TRBD2 (6 bases each). Germline CDR1 and CDR2: SGHTA and FQGNSA. V shed 7 bases and J shed 0 bases, with 16 bases lying between them. CDR3 length equals 16 residues. The CDR3 reads CASIGGDTSSYNEQFF. In nucleotides, the CDR3 is TGTGCCAGCATCGGAGGGGACACCAGCTCCTACAATGAGCAGTTCTTC.

This clonotype was seen a few times. V gene TRBV10-3 combines with J gene TRBJ1-4; the D gene is possibly TRBD1 (6 bases). Germline loops: CDR1 ENHRY, CDR2 SYGVKD. The CDR3 consists of 15 residues. The germline V and J ends were trimmed by 2 bases and 2 bases, with 9 bases remaining between them. This CDR3 is CAISEHGGTNEKLFF. CDR3 coding DNA: TGTGCCATCAGTGAGCACGGGGGCACTAATGAAAAACTGTTTTTT.

The CDR3 DNA sequence: TGCGCCAGCAGCCCTGGCAGGGGGGTCGAGGATACGCAGTATTTT. Protein sequence: CASSPGRGVEDTQYF. The chain has TRBV5-1 and TRBJ2-3; D might be TRBD1 (7 bases). The length of the CDR3 is 15 residues. CDR1 is SGHRS and CDR2 is YFSETQ in the germline V gene. V lost 4 bases and J lost 6, with 18 bases in between.

V is TRBV5-1 and J is TRBJ2-3; TRBD2 agrees at 8 bases. Germline values: CDR1 SGHRS, CDR2 YFSETQ. V lost 2 bases to trimming and J lost 2 bases; unmatched junction nucleotides: 7. This CDR3 region has 16 residues. In DNA form, the CDR3 reads TGCGCCAGCAGCTTTGTGGCGGGGGGAGTCACAGATACGCAGTATTTT. Its translation: CASSFVAGGVTDTQYF.

This clonotype was detected only a few times. The CDR3 DNA follows: TGCAGTGCTCTTAATGGAGTTAATGAAAAACTGTTTTTT. It specifies CSALNGVNEKLFF. The J gene is TRBJ1-4, the V gene TRBV20-1; D not certain. V dropped 5 bases and J dropped 4 bases, with 11 bases sitting between them. Germline V CDR1 and CDR2: DFQATT, SNEGSKA (reference sequence). The CDR3 runs to 13 residues.

The chain is built from TRBV20-1 and TRBJ2-1; no definite D call. V lost 0 bases and J 9 bases, leaving 3 bases between the germline ends. Per germline, CDR1 DFQATT and CDR2 SNEGSKA (reference sequence). The CDR3 length is 10 residues. CDR3 sequence reads: CSARDSEQFF. CDR3 nucleotides: TGCAGTGCTAGAGACAGTGAGCAGTTCTTC.

This chain links TRBV5-4 with TRBJ2-3; no definite D call. The CDR3 consists of 17 residues. V was trimmed by 0 bases and J by 0 bases, leaving 14 bases between them. Germline V gene lookup returns CDR1 SGHNT and CDR2 YYREEE (reference sequence). The CDR3 DNA follows: TGTGCCAGCAGCTTGGATGGACGGACCGTTAGCACAGATACGCAGTATTTT. Its translation is CASSLDGRTVSTDTQYF.

V gene TRBV9 combines with J gene TRBJ2-7; weak D call: TRBD1 (6 bases). Trimming stripped 3 bases from V and 1 base from J, with 11 bases between. CDR1 and CDR2 (germline): SGDLS, YYNGEE. CDR3 size: 14 residues. The CDR3 loop reads CASSEDSLSYEQYF. DNA of the CDR3: TGTGCCAGCAGCGAGGACAGTCTTTCCTACGAGCAGTACTTC.

This clonotype was seen only a few times. V gene TRBV7-9 combines with J gene TRBJ1-2; TRBD1 might be the D (6 bases). Per the germline V gene, CDR1 is SEHNR and CDR2 is FQNEAQ (reference sequence). The CDR3 has 16 amino acids. V gave up 5 bases and J gave up 4 bases, with 20 bases separating them. The CDR3 loop is CASSAHRVGPGYGYTF. CDR3 in DNA: TGTGCCAGCAGCGCCCACAGGGTAGGGCCTGGCTATGGCTACACCTTC.

The chain has TRBV7-8 and TRBJ2-7; D possibly corresponds to TRBD1 (6 bases). V lost 5 bases and J lost 5, with 19 bases in between. The CDR3 totals 15 residues. The germline gives CDR1 SGHVS, CDR2 FQNEAQ. The CDR3 DNA reads TGTGCCAGCAGCCCCCCCGGGGAACAGGGCCACGAGCAGTACTTC. It codes for CASSPPGEQGHEQYF.

This clonotype was counted ten times or more. The rearrangement uses TRBV4-1 and TRBJ1-5; 8 nucleotides line up with TRBD1. The CDR3 spans 17 residues. Trimming at V came to 2 bases and at J to 1 base, leaving 7 bases not matched to a gene. Germline CDR1 MGHRA, CDR2 YSYEKL. The CDR3 bases are TGCGCCAGCAGCCAAATGACAGGGGATAAGAGCAATCAGCCCCAGCATTTT. Protein sequence: CASSQMTGDKSNQPQHF.

This clonotype has a handful of counts. The CDR3 DNA follows: TGTGCCAGCAGCTTATATGGGGTTAATGAGCAGTTCTTC. Protein product: CASSLYGVNEQFF. This rearrangement joins TRBV11-3 to TRBJ2-1; D is unresolved. The V end was cut by 2 bases, the J end by 7 bases, with 9 bases between. Germline V gene lookup returns CDR1 SGHNT and CDR2 YENEEA. CDR3 length equals 13 residues.

V and J are TRBV28 and TRBJ2-1, with D uncertain. Germline V gene sequence: CDR1 MDHEN, CDR2 SYDVKM. V was shortened by 0 bases and J by 6 bases, with 15 bases between the two germline ends. This CDR3 has 16 residues. The CDR3 sequence: CASSLCDPSRFNEQFF. The CDR3 DNA follows: TGTGCCAGCAGTTTATGTGACCCCAGCCGTTTCAATGAGCAGTTCTTC.

This clonotype was seen repeatedly, ten times or more. V gene TRBV10-3 combines with J gene TRBJ2-3, with 8 bases aligning to TRBD2. Trimming cost V 0 bases and J 4 bases; bases outside gene matches: 9. The CDR3 covers 17 residues. CDR1 and CDR2 (germline): ENHRY, SYGVKD. Here the CDR3 reads CAISESTRRGEADTQYF. CDR3 nucleotides: TGTGCCATCAGTGAGTCGACTAGGCGGGGGGAGGCAGATACGCAGTATTTT.

This clonotype was picked up many times. V usage is TRBV28 and J usage is TRBJ2-1; D possibly corresponds to TRBD1 (5 bases). The germline V and J ends were trimmed by 4 bases and 4 bases, with 17 bases remaining between them. CDR3 length equals 16 residues. The V gene's germline CDR1 is MDHEN and CDR2 SYDVKM. CDR3 bases: TGTGCCAGCAGTTCTCCTTCCTCAAGGGGATACAATGAGCAGTTCTTC. It yields the protein CASSSPSSRGYNEQFF.